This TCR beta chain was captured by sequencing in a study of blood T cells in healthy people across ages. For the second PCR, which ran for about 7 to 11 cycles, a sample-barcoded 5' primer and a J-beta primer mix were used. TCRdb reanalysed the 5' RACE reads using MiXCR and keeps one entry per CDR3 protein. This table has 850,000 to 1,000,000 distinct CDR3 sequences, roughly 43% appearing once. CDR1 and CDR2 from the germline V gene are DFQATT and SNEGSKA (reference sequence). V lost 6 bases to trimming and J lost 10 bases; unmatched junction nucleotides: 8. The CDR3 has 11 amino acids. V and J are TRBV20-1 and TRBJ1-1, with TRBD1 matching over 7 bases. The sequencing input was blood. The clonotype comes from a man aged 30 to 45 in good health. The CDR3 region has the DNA TGCAGTGCCGGTGACGACAGGGCAGCTTTCTTT. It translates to CSAGDDRAAFF.